The clone carrying this T cell receptor beta chain was seen once. Germline loops: CDR1 SGHNT, CDR2 YYREEE (reference sequence). Germline trimming cut 4 bases from V and 8 bases from J; bases unmatched to any gene: 7. The CDR3 is 15 residues long. This specimen belongs to a study of monozygotic twins with cystic fibrosis. Profiled with immunoSEQ multiplex PCR; TCRdb holds only in-frame clones, not every one. The data contain about 35,000 clones, just over 65% of them singletons. The TCR originated in a girl between 5 and 17 years old with cystic fibrosis. Material for sequencing was blood. The V and J genes are TRBV5-4 and TRBJ1-4, with 11 bases lining up with TRBD1. This chain's CDR3 is CASSRWTGGIEKLFF. The CDR3 DNA sequence: TGTGCCAGCAGCCGATGGACAGGGGGCATAGAAAAACTGTTTTTT. Full variable domain (outside the CDR3, taken from reference TRBV5-4 and TRBJ1-4): ETGVTQSPTHLIKTRGQQVTLRCSSQSGHNTVSWYQQALGQGPQFIFQYYREEENGRGNFPPRFSGLQFPNYSSELNVNALELDDSALYLCASSRWTGGIEKLFFGSGTQLSVL.